Described below is a single T cell receptor beta chain sequence and its context. Its antigen is still unknown. After extraction with the RNeasy kit, about 0.45 to 1 ug of the RNA was reverse transcribed using random hexamers. TCRdb re-called the immunoSEQ multiplex PCR reads through MiXCR, storing one row per CDR3 protein. The sample has just over 150,000 distinct CDR3 sequences, around 96% seen once. The record originates from a study of CD8 T cells in Susac syndrome. As for the study in general: Patients with Susac syndrome were, at the time of blood collection, therapy-naive, maintained on corticosteroids, or maintained on intravenous immunoglobulin alone.

Overall study results and limits: The CD4+ T cell repertoires in Susac syndrome were not clonally expanded.

The CDR3 runs to 14 residues. Trimming took 5 bases from V and 3 from J, leaving 11 bases between them. Germline CDR1 and CDR2: SEHNR and FQNEAQ (reference sequence). The clonotype was recovered from a human donor with Susac syndrome. Sequenced: CD4+ T cells from PBMCs. This sequence joins TRBV7-9 and TRBJ1-5; perhaps TRBD1 as D (5 bases). CDR3 bases: TGTGCCAGCAGCAGCGGGACTCCCAATCAGCCCCAGCATTTT. This encodes CASSSGTPNQPQHF.